This T cell receptor beta chain is from a study of cytomegalovirus exposure and HLA in healthy donors. The V and J ends lost 1 base and 2 bases respectively, with 11 bases between them. Germline V CDR1 and CDR2: SGHKS, YYEKEE (reference sequence). There are 15 residues in the CDR3. The study ran its PCR with 60 Vbeta and 13 Jbeta primers. The method was immunoSEQ multiplex PCR; TCRdb's version includes in-frame clones alone and lacks a portion of them. This table holds 150,000 to 200,000 clones, about three quarters found once. Turning to this clone: Its matching antigen is unknown.

Notes on the study in general: The study dropped some indistinguishable V segments, TRBV6-2 and TRBV6-3 among them. Sequencing depth roughly uniform across donors was assumed in presence/absence analyses.

This TCR was recovered from a woman aged 25 to 45 in good health and CMV-seronegative. The sample taken for sequencing was PBMCs. The V and J genes are TRBV5-5 and TRBJ2-3, with a weak D call TRBD2 (5 bases). The DNA of the CDR3 is TGTGCCAGCAGCTTGCTCGGGGTGTCCACAGATACGCAGTATTTT. It specifies CASSLLGVSTDTQYF.